This T cell receptor beta chain was profiled in a study of cytotoxic CD8 clonotypes in ibrutinib-treated CLL. Whole-study context: The response samples were taken once patients had been treated for a median of around twelve months, range 6 to 36. Among the samples, the mean was roughly 260,000 productive templates and about 94,000 productive rearrangements.

The assay was immunoSEQ multiplex PCR, and TCRdb's table has in-frame clones only and misses some. The sample lists roughly 150,000 clones, more than 70% occurring once. Broader study findings: Clonality correlated strongly with circulating CD8+ T cells and exceeded age-matched healthy donors at baseline.

Points on this clone: Its specificity is unknown.

The germline V gene has CDR1 SNHLY and CDR2 FYNNEI. V dropped 6 bases and J dropped 8; count of bases not matched to a gene: 10. The CDR3 length is 15 residues. The TCR sequence derives from a human donor with chronic lymphocytic leukemia. The sequenced sample was PBMCs, obtained at disease progression, from a patient treated with ibrutinib. The chain carries TRBV2 and TRBJ2-1, with TRBD2 identical over 10 bases. In DNA form, the CDR3 reads TGTGCCAGCAGGAAGGGGCTAGCGGGAGTTGATGAGCAGTTCTTC. It translates to CASRKGLAGVDEQFF.